The clone carrying this TCR beta chain was observed many times. Time point described: newly diagnosed GD, antithyroid drugs for less than 3 months. RNA extracted from PBMCs served as the sequencing template. With EDTA tubes as the receptacles, about 9.2 milliliters of peripheral blood were drawn. Through Arm-PCR of CDR3 regions and iRepertoire HTBI primers, TCR beta libraries were built. One entry per CDR3 protein results from TCRdb running MiXCR on the multiplex PCR reads. The sample lists 300,000 to 400,000 distinct CDR3 sequences, about 14% occurring once. The sample is drawn from a study of regulatory T cells in long-lasting Graves disease. The V segment lost 5 bases and the J segment 5 bases; nucleotides outside the gene matches: 7. CDR3 length: 16 residues.

The clonotype was recovered from a female donor with Graves disease. Sequencing used peripheral blood mononuclear cells (PBMCs), obtained at new diagnosis, from a patient treated with antithyroid drugs. The rearrangement uses TRBV12-3 or TRBV12-4 and TRBJ2-5, with 14 bases aligning to TRBD2. CDR3 loop: CASSTGLAGVRETQYF. DNA for the CDR3: TGTGCCAGCAGTACGGGACTAGCGGGAGTCAGGGAGACCCAGTACTTC.